Below, 29 T cell receptor beta chains from the same sample are listed, as sequenced in a study of blood T cell repertoires in COVID-19. Produced via immunoSEQ multiplex PCR; TCRdb's table is partial and in-frame only. The sample shows 100,000 or so clones, approximately 86% of them seen only once. Sequencing was carried out using PBMCs or T cells enriched from blood (not recorded which). The receptors here all came from a woman between 45 and 60 years old who had recovered from COVID-19.

The V gene is TRBV5-4, the J gene TRBJ2-3; 9 positions match TRBD2. The CDR3 covers 16 residues. V lost 1 base and J lost 6; bases outside the gene matches: 9. Germline V gene sequence: CDR1 SGHNT, CDR2 YYREEE (reference sequence). The CDR3 is CASSLQAGGPPDTQYF. CDR3 DNA sequence: TGTGCCAGCAGCTTGCAAGCGGGAGGCCCCCCCGATACGCAGTATTTT.

This chain links TRBV19 with TRBJ2-2; D possibly corresponds to TRBD2 (6 bases). CDR3 length: 14 residues. Per germline, CDR1 LNHDA and CDR2 SQIVND (reference sequence). V shed 3 bases and J shed 3 bases, with 8 bases lying between them. CDR3: CASSIGDYTGELFF. Here the CDR3 DNA reads TGTGCCAGTAGTATCGGGGACTACACCGGGGAGCTGTTTTTT.

This sequence joins TRBV2 and TRBJ1-5; 11 bases line up with TRBD1. Germline CDR1 is SNHLY and CDR2 is FYNNEI. V dropped 8 bases and J dropped 0; count of bases not matched to a gene: 3. This CDR3 region has 15 residues. The CDR3 DNA sequence: TGTGCCAGCGGACAGGGGGCCCTTAGCAATCAGCCCCAGCATTTT. This translates into CASGQGALSNQPQHF.

This clone is a singleton in its sample. This chain joins TRBV27 and TRBJ2-1; the D gene is possibly TRBD2 (6 bases). The CDR3 is 14 residues long. V was clipped by 4 bases and J by 8 bases, with 15 bases between them. CDR1 and CDR2 from the germline V gene are MNHEY and SMNVEV (reference sequence). In nucleotides, the CDR3 is TGTGCCAGCAGTTCTGCCAGGGCTAGCGATGAGCAGTTCTTC. Amino acid sequence: CASSSARASDEQFF.

The J gene is TRBJ2-5, the V gene TRBV5-1; 9 bases align to TRBD2. The CDR3 length is 18 residues. The trim removed 0 bases at V and 3 bases at J, leaving 12 bases unmatched. Germline CDR1 SGHRS, CDR2 YFSETQ. This CDR3 reads CASSLDGGGAEGEETQYF. DNA for the CDR3: TGCGCCAGCAGCTTGGACGGCGGGGGGGCCGAGGGAGAAGAGACCCAGTACTTC.

V usage is TRBV11-2 and J usage is TRBJ2-1; the D gene is possibly TRBD2 (6 bases). This CDR3 contains 16 residues. Germline V gene lookup returns CDR1 SGHAT and CDR2 FQNNGV. The V and J ends lost 5 bases and 0 bases respectively, with 14 bases between them. CDR3: CASSPQRTTSYNEQFF. The CDR3 DNA reads as TGTGCCAGCAGCCCCCAGAGGACTACCTCCTACAATGAGCAGTTCTTC.

The sample holds a few counts of this clone. The V and J genes are TRBV5-6 and TRBJ1-6; D uncertain. The length of the CDR3 is 13 residues. Trimming cost V 4 bases and J 9 bases, with 11 bases left between them. Per the germline V gene, CDR1 is SGHDT and CDR2 is YYEEEE. CDR3 nucleotide sequence: TGTGCCAGCAGCGGGTCTGGGAGTTCACCCCTCCACTTT. As protein: CASSGSGSSPLHF.

This chain links TRBV5-5 with TRBJ2-2; TRBD1 might be the D (5 bases). This CDR3 is 16 amino acids long. The V end was cut by 2 bases, the J end by 4 bases, with 15 bases between. The germline CDR1 and CDR2 sequences are SGHKS and YYEKEE (reference sequence). CDR3 DNA: TGTGCCAGCAGCTTAAGGCAGGGAAGAGTCACCGGGGAGCTGTTTTTT. Translated: CASSLRQGRVTGELFF.

The V gene is TRBV11-2, the J gene TRBJ2-5; the D gene is possibly TRBD1 (8 bases). The CDR3 consists of 14 residues. Germline CDR1 and CDR2: SGHAT and FQNNGV. With 3 bases removed from V and 5 bases from J, the gap between germline ends came to 13 bases. CDR3 bases: TGTGCCAGCAGCTTCAAACAGGGGGGGGAGACCCAGTACTTC. Its protein product is CASSFKQGGETQYF.

The chain employs TRBV28 and TRBJ1-2; weak D call: TRBD1 (6 bases). Germline-derived CDR1 and CDR2 are MDHEN and SYDVKM. With 5 bases removed from V and 3 bases from J, the gap between germline ends came to 13 bases. The CDR3 is 14 amino acids. As DNA, the CDR3 is TGTGCCAGCAGTAACGGGGGGCAAGACTATGGCTACACCTTC. The encoded protein is CASSNGGQDYGYTF.

The V call is TRBV18, the J call TRBJ2-3; TRBD2 is a possible D gene (6 bases). The CDR3 has 13 residues. The V gene lost 6 bases and the J gene lost 4 bases, with 11 bases spanning the gap. The germline CDR1 and CDR2 sequences are KGHSH and LQKENI. CDR3 amino acids: CASSPGVADTQYF. CDR3 DNA sequence: TGTGCCAGCTCCCCGGGAGTGGCAGATACGCAGTATTTT. The whole variable domain, remainder taken from reference TRBV18 and TRBJ2-3, is NAGVMQNPRHLVRRRGQEARLRCSPMKGHSHVYWYRQLPEEGLKFMVYLQKENIIDESGMPKERFSAEFPKEGPSILRIQQVVRGDSAAYFCASSPGVADTQYFGPGTRLTVL.

The chain joins TRBV19 to TRBJ1-6; no firm D call. The germline V gene has CDR1 LNHDA and CDR2 SQIVND (reference sequence). V lost 4 bases to trimming and J lost 10 bases, with 8 bases between them. This CDR3 is built from 12 residues. The CDR3 loop reads CASSKLKSPLHF. The CDR3 DNA follows: TGTGCCAGTAGTAAACTCAAGTCACCCCTCCACTTT.

The chain recombines TRBV28 with TRBJ2-4; D gene unclear. The ends were cut back, 3 bases at V and 0 bases at J, with 12 bases in the middle. Germline CDR1 and CDR2: MDHEN and SYDVKM. This CDR3 region has 16 residues. CDR3 residues: CASSLSQALAKNIQYF. In DNA, the CDR3 is TGTGCCAGCAGTTTGTCGCAGGCGTTAGCCAAAAACATTCAGTACTTC.

The chain combines TRBV28 with TRBJ1-6, with D possibly matching TRBD1 (6 bases). The CDR3 length is 17 residues. CDR1 is MDHEN and CDR2 is SYDVKM in the germline V gene. V dropped 3 bases and J dropped 8 bases, with 20 bases sitting between them. The CDR3 coding sequence is TGTGCCAGCAGTTTTTGGGCCACGGCAGGGGTCGATTCACCCCTCCACTTT. Protein: CASSFWATAGVDSPLHF.

The chain uses TRBV4-1 and TRBJ1-4; 9 bases line up with TRBD1. CDR3 size: 15 residues. The V segment lost 6 bases and the J segment 8 bases; nucleotides outside the gene matches: 10. Germline V lookup: CDR1 MGHRA, CDR2 YSYEKL. The CDR3 nucleotides are TGCGCCAGCAGGCATGAACAGGGGGCTTTCGAAAAACTGTTTTTT. Its protein is CASRHEQGAFEKLFF.

Notes on this clone: A read error may account for a junction end that differs from germline. This chain connects TRBV30 to TRBJ2-1; tentatively, D is TRBD2 (6 bases). The CDR3 contains 11 residues. From germline, CDR1 is GTSNPN and CDR2 SVGIG (reference sequence). CDR3 amino acids: CAWSGGLLVLF. CDR3 nucleotides: TGTGCCTGGAGTGGCGGACTACTAGTCCTCTTC.

J is TRBJ1-1 and V is TRBV6-5, with a possible D match to TRBD1 (6 bases). Trimming left V 4 bases short and J 2 bases short, with 8 bases between. This CDR3 comprises 13 residues. The germline gives CDR1 MNHEY, CDR2 SVGAGI. CDR3 DNA: TGTGCCAGCAGTTGGACAGCCAACACTGAAGCTTTCTTT. Translation gives CASSWTANTEAFF.

The genes are TRBV11-3 and TRBJ2-1, with TRBD1 matching over 9 bases. The ends lost 1 base at V and 8 bases at J; junction bases unmatched: 6. Looked up from germline, CDR1 is SGHNT and CDR2 is YENEEA. The CDR3 loop spans 15 amino acids. The CDR3 DNA is TGTGCCAGCAGCTTAGGGGACAGGGAGGTCGATGAGCAGTTCTTC. It encodes CASSLGDREVDEQFF.

The chain employs TRBV6-1 and TRBJ2-1; D remains ambiguous. Germline V gene lookup returns CDR1 MNHNS and CDR2 SASEGT. The CDR3 is 16 amino acids. The V end was cut by 3 bases, the J end by 3 bases, with 15 bases between. CDR3 sequence (DNA): TGTGCCAGCAGTGACAGGCGACCCCGGAACTACAATGAGCAGTTCTTC. Translated: CASSDRRPRNYNEQFF.

The V gene is TRBV20-1, the J gene TRBJ2-7; 10 bases match TRBD2. The germline V gene has CDR1 DFQATT and CDR2 SNEGSKA (reference sequence). J lost 3 bases, V lost 3 bases, and 17 bases had no gene match. The CDR3 length is 18 residues. This CDR3 reads CSASSGLAGAARGYEQYF. The CDR3 bases are TGCAGTGCTAGTTCAGGGCTAGCGGGAGCGGCTCGGGGCTACGAGCAGTACTTC.

V gene TRBV20-1 combines with J gene TRBJ2-1; D not resolved. The germline gives CDR1 DFQATT, CDR2 SNEGSKA (reference sequence). The CDR3 is made up of 11 amino acids. Trimming removed 5 bases at V and 4 bases at J, with 6 bases between. The CDR3 nucleotides are TGCAGTGCTCCCCAGTACAATGAGCAGTTCTTC. It encodes CSAPQYNEQFF.

This chain uses TRBV12-3 or TRBV12-4 with TRBJ1-5; D gene ambiguous. The V end was cut by 2 bases, the J end by 9 bases, with 5 bases between. The CDR3 spans 11 residues. CDR3 DNA sequence: TGTGCCAGCAGTTTACGGGGGCCCCAGCATTTT. Encoded protein: CASSLRGPQHF.

The genes are TRBV13 and TRBJ1-2, with unresolved D. Per germline, CDR1 PRHDT and CDR2 FYEKMQ (reference sequence). The CDR3 covers 16 residues. Trimming pared 0 bases from V and 3 bases from J, leaving 14 bases between. For the CDR3, the DNA is TGTGCCAGCAGCTTAGGGACCGGGTTAGGTGACTATGGCTACACCTTC. It yields the protein CASSLGTGLGDYGYTF.

The rearrangement joins TRBV27 to TRBJ1-4; D unresolved. The CDR3 has 13 residues. Trimming pared 7 bases from V and 4 bases from J, leaving 10 bases between. Germline CDR1 and CDR2: MNHEY and SMNVEV (reference sequence). The CDR3 nucleotides are TGTGCCAGCAAGGGAGGTCTTAATGAAAAACTGTTTTTT. This codes for CASKGGLNEKLFF.

CDR3 DNA: TGTGCCAGCGGGGAGATTCCCTACGAGCAGTACTTC. Its translation: CASGEIPYEQYF. This chain links TRBV6-5 with TRBJ2-7; maybe TRBD2 (5 bases). The V end lost 8 bases, the J end lost 2 bases, and 10 bases lay between the germline ends. CDR3 length: 12 amino acids. Per the germline V gene, CDR1 is MNHEY and CDR2 is SVGAGI.

This clone was counted a single time. The chain is built from TRBV10-3 and TRBJ2-3; TRBD2 agrees at 13 bases. The CDR3 spans 14 residues. With 10 bases clipped from V and 2 bases from J, the junction kept 3 bases outside the gene matches. Germline values: CDR1 ENHRY, CDR2 SYGVKD. Here the CDR3 DNA reads TGTGCCACGGGACTAGCGGGGAACACAGATACGCAGTATTTT. Protein sequence: CATGLAGNTDTQYF.

The rearrangement joins TRBV30 to TRBJ2-7; 8 bases align to TRBD1. Germline V gene lookup returns CDR1 GTSNPN and CDR2 SVGIG (reference sequence). The CDR3 runs to 14 residues. After removal of 5 bases from V and 0 bases from J, the junction contained 6 bases not matched to a gene. The CDR3, as DNA: TGTGCCTGGGACAGGGGCGCAAGCTCCTACGAGCAGTACTTC. It specifies CAWDRGASSYEQYF.

V is TRBV28 and J is TRBJ2-5; perhaps TRBD2 as D (7 bases). The CDR3 is 13 amino acids. The germline V gene has CDR1 MDHEN and CDR2 SYDVKM. V lost 5 bases to trimming and J lost 4 bases, with 11 bases between them. The CDR3 here is CASSAGAVETQYF. DNA for the CDR3: TGTGCCAGCAGTGCGGGGGCAGTAGAGACCCAGTACTTC.

The V gene is TRBV5-1, the J gene TRBJ2-3; 14 bases agree with TRBD2. Germline V gene data show CDR1 as SGHRS and CDR2 as YFSETQ. This CDR3 comprises 17 residues. The junction had 8 bases not matched to a gene; V was cut back by 2 bases and J by 6 bases. The CDR3 reads CASSFRTSGGPKDTQYF. The CDR3 DNA follows: TGCGCCAGCAGCTTCCGGACTAGCGGGGGGCCCAAGGATACGCAGTATTTT.